This passage covers 18 T cell receptor beta chains from one sample sequenced in a study of cytomegalovirus exposure and HLA in healthy donors (dated by TCRdb to the late 2010s). Library method: the immunoSEQ multiplex PCR assay. The multiplex PCR relied on a mix of 60 forward primers for TCR Vbeta segments and 13 reverse primers for TCR Jbeta segments. This is the immuneACCESS table as TCRdb keeps it, with only in-frame sequences that have V and J called. A part of the clones is gone; compared with another copy, unresolved V genes explain less than half, and the rest is unexplained. The sample table shows 75,000 to 100,000 clones, and 70% to 80% are seen once. The top ten clones comprise around a fifth of the sample. The sequenced material came from PBMCs. The receptors stem from a woman in her fifties or sixties in good health and CMV-seropositive.

The J gene is TRBJ2-1, the V gene TRBV19; TRBD1 aligns across 7 bases. Germline V CDR1 and CDR2: LNHDA, SQIVND (reference sequence). The CDR3 consists of 14 residues. V lost 7 bases to trimming and J lost 1 base; unmatched junction nucleotides: 4. The CDR3 sequence: CASTLTGSYNEQFF. In DNA, the CDR3 is TGTGCCAGTACCCTGACAGGGTCCTACAATGAGCAGTTCTTC.

V gene TRBV28 combines with J gene TRBJ2-6; D is undetermined. The germline V gene has CDR1 MDHEN and CDR2 SYDVKM. This CDR3 region has 15 residues. The V end was cut by 7 bases, the J end by 1 base, with 11 bases between. DNA for the CDR3: TGTGCCAGCAAAGCAGGTTCTTCTGGGGCCAACGTCCTGACTTTC. Translation gives CASKAGSSGANVLTF.

This chain links TRBV2 with TRBJ2-2, with 8 bases aligning to TRBD1. J gave up 4 bases and V 5 bases, and 3 bases lay outside the gene matches. From germline, CDR1 is SNHLY and CDR2 FYNNEI. The CDR3 spans 14 residues. The CDR3 DNA reads TGTGCCAGCAGTAGACAGGGGATCACCGGGGAGCTGTTTTTT. It yields the protein CASSRQGITGELFF.

This clone has just a few counts. The chain combines TRBV6-5 with TRBJ1-1; maybe TRBD1 (6 bases). This CDR3 is 14 amino acids long. V was trimmed by 0 bases and J by 7 bases, leaving 12 bases between them. Germline assignment: CDR1 MNHEY and CDR2 SVGAGI. CDR3 bases: TGTGCCAGCAGTTACTCACAGGGAGATGGTGAAGCTTTCTTT. Protein: CASSYSQGDGEAFF.

This clone occurred once. Additional DNA sequences in this sample encode the identical CDR3. This chain connects TRBV10-1 to TRBJ2-2; D may be TRBD2 (6 bases). Trimming removed 2 bases at V and 0 bases at J, with 7 bases between. This CDR3 has 15 amino acids. Germline lookup yields CDR1 WNHNN and CDR2 SYGVQD (reference sequence). CDR3 region: CASSEGGANTGELFF. In DNA, the CDR3 is TGCGCCAGCAGTGAGGGCGGGGCGAACACCGGGGAGCTGTTTTTT.

This clone was recorded only once. V and J are TRBV5-1 and TRBJ1-6; TRBD1 matches 7 bases. CDR3 size: 14 residues. Germline trimming cut 3 bases from V and 7 bases from J; bases unmatched to any gene: 4. Looked up from germline, CDR1 is SGHRS and CDR2 is YFSETQ. The CDR3 sequence is CASSWGQPNSPLHF. CDR3 sequence (DNA): TGCGCCAGCAGCTGGGGACAGCCGAATTCACCCCTCCACTTT.

The J gene is TRBJ2-2, the V gene TRBV30; weak D call: TRBD2 (5 bases). V was clipped by 3 bases and J by 4 bases, with 9 bases between them. CDR1 is GTSNPN, CDR2 SVGIG, per germline (reference sequence). The CDR3 runs to 13 residues. DNA for the CDR3: TGTGCCTGGAGGAGGGCGGCCACCGGGGAGCTGTTTTTT. Its protein is CAWRRAATGELFF.

The chain is built from TRBV7-9 and TRBJ1-1, with 7 positions matching TRBD1. The CDR3 is made up of 14 amino acids. CDR1 is SEHNR and CDR2 is FQNEAQ in the germline V gene (reference sequence). V trimming: 6 bases; J trimming: 7 bases; junction bases outside the gene matches: 11. This chain's CDR3 is CASSPPRGIVEAFF. Written as DNA, the CDR3 is TGTGCCAGCAGTCCACCCAGGGGGATAGTTGAAGCTTTCTTT.

The rearrangement uses TRBV10-2 and TRBJ2-5; TRBD1 agrees at 9 bases. Germline CDR1 reads WSHSY; CDR2 reads SAAADI. V lost 1 base and J lost 11; bases outside the gene matches: 8. This CDR3 comprises 14 residues. CDR3: CASSEYRGLGEQYF. In nucleotides, the CDR3 is TGCGCCAGCAGTGAGTACAGGGGGCTGGGGGAGCAGTACTTC.

The chain joins TRBV11-2 to TRBJ2-1, with 7 bases that match TRBD2. Germline V gene lookup returns CDR1 SGHAT and CDR2 FQNNGV. This CDR3 region has 17 residues. V was clipped by 0 bases and J by 7 bases; unmatched bases: 12. CDR3 DNA sequence: TGTGCCAGCAGCTTAGAGCTTGGCGGGAGCCGACAGAATGAGCAGTTCTTC. Amino acids: CASSLELGGSRQNEQFF. The whole variable domain, remainder taken from reference TRBV11-2 and TRBJ2-1, is EAGVAQSPRYKIIEKRQSVAFWCNPISGHATLYWYQQILGQGPKLLIQFQNNGVVDDSQLPKDRFSAERLKGVDSTLKIQPAKLEDSAVYLCASSLELGGSRQNEQFFGPGTRLTVL.

A word on this clone: One end of the junction does not line up with germline, which may come from a read error. This chain links TRBV7-7 with TRBJ2-7, with 9 bases fitting TRBD1. This CDR3 is 15 amino acids long. The germline CDR1 and CDR2 sequences are SSHAT and FNYEAQ (reference sequence). The CDR3 DNA sequence: TGTGCTAGCAGCTTAGGGACAGGGAGCTCCTACGAGCAGTACTTC. Translating gives CASSLGTGSSYEQYF. Full variable domain (missing parts from reference TRBV7-7 and TRBJ2-7): GAGVSQSPRYKVTKRGQDVTLRCDPISSHATLYWYQQALGQGPEFLTYFNYEAQPDKSGLPSDRFSAERPEGSISTLTIQRTEQRDSAMYRCASSLGTGSSYEQYFGPGTRLTVT.

J is TRBJ2-3 and V is TRBV19; perhaps TRBD2 as D (6 bases). V was shortened by 0 bases and J by 14 bases, with 15 bases between the two germline ends. The CDR3 is 13 amino acids. Germline assignment: CDR1 LNHDA and CDR2 SQIVND (reference sequence). CDR3 coding DNA: TGTGCCAGTAGTATAGATTTAGAGACTAGGGCGTATTTT. Its protein product is CASSIDLETRAYF. The full variable domain, rest sourced from reference TRBV19 and TRBJ2-3, is DGGITQSPKYLFRKEGQNVTLSCEQNLNHDAMYWYRQDPGQGLRLIYYSQIVNDFQKGDIAEGYSVSREKKESFPLTVTSAQKNPTAFYLCASSIDLETRAYFGPGTRLTVL.

The chain joins TRBV9 to TRBJ2-3, with TRBD2 identical over 8 bases. V lost 0 bases to trimming and J lost 0 bases; unmatched junction nucleotides: 9. Germline V gene sequence: CDR1 SGDLS, CDR2 YYNGEE. The CDR3 is 18 residues long. The DNA of the CDR3 is TGTGCCAGCAGCGTAGGGGTTAGCGGGATTTATAGCACAGATACGCAGTATTTT. Protein sequence: CASSVGVSGIYSTDTQYF.

The chain recombines TRBV7-6 with TRBJ2-1; no firm D call. The germline V gene has CDR1 SGHVS and CDR2 FNYEAQ. The CDR3 contains 15 residues. The V and J ends lost 1 base and 9 bases respectively, with 16 bases between them. The CDR3 here is CASSLDPAGYGEQFF. The CDR3 nucleotides are TGTGCCAGCAGCTTAGATCCGGCCGGGTACGGTGAGCAGTTCTTC.

This clone was recorded a few times. This chain links TRBV6-1 with TRBJ2-7, with D perhaps matching TRBD2 (7 bases). The CDR3 is 16 residues long. V lost 1 base, J lost 7 bases, and 20 bases lay in between. CDR1 MNHNS and CDR2 SASEGT come from the germline V gene. CDR3: CASSEVWAGAFGEQYF. DNA for the CDR3: TGTGCCAGCAGTGAAGTTTGGGCGGGGGCCTTTGGTGAGCAGTACTTC.

The gene calls are TRBV30 and TRBJ1-2; 9 bases fit TRBD1. The V gene's germline CDR1 is GTSNPN and CDR2 SVGIG (reference sequence). Germline trimming cut 0 bases from V and 4 bases from J; bases unmatched to any gene: 6. The CDR3 covers 15 residues. The CDR3 DNA reads TGTGCCTGGAGTGTTCACAGGGGGCTAGGCTATGGCTACACCTTC. Its protein is CAWSVHRGLGYGYTF.

This clone has more than one count but fewer than ten. This chain joins TRBV2 and TRBJ1-1, with D unclear. V dropped 8 bases and J dropped 1 base, with 8 bases sitting between them. Germline loops: CDR1 SNHLY, CDR2 FYNNEI. The CDR3 has 12 amino acids. In nucleotides, the CDR3 is TGTGCCAGCCGGAGGACGAACACTGAAGCTTTCTTT. Encoded protein: CASRRTNTEAFF.

The rearrangement links TRBV13 to TRBJ1-6; TRBD1 might be the D (6 bases). This CDR3 spans 15 amino acids. Trimming pared 5 bases from V and 3 bases from J, leaving 11 bases between. CDR1 is PRHDT and CDR2 is FYEKMQ in the germline V gene (reference sequence). CDR3 sequence: CASSLGQFYNSPLHF. CDR3 bases: TGTGCCAGCAGCCTCGGACAGTTCTATAATTCACCCCTCCACTTT.